What follows are 18 T cell receptor beta chains derived from one specimen sequenced in a study of CD8 T cells in ankylosing spondylitis. TCRdb analysed the 5' RACE reads with MiXCR anew, one entry per CDR3 protein. The sample lists some 130,000 distinct CDR3 sequences, roughly 15% occurring once. Source material: blood, either unsorted or a sorted T cell fraction (not recorded which). The receptor set was obtained from a female donor with ankylosing spondylitis or in good health (not recorded which).

In this sample, this clonotype turned up many times. The rearrangement uses TRBV5-1 and TRBJ1-5; perhaps TRBD1 as D (5 bases). The CDR3 runs 15 residues. Trimming took 4 bases from V and 2 from J, leaving 13 bases between them. Germline assignment: CDR1 SGHRS and CDR2 YFSETQ. The CDR3 sequence is CASSQTGGGNQPQHF. The CDR3 region has the DNA TGCGCCAGCAGCCAAACAGGAGGGGGCAATCAGCCCCAGCATTTT.

The rearrangement links TRBV5-1 to TRBJ1-1; D gene unclear. This CDR3 is 13 amino acids long. CDR1 and CDR2 from the germline V gene are SGHRS and YFSETQ. Trimming cost V 0 bases and J 6 bases, with 9 bases left between them. The CDR3 sequence: CASSLGFGSEAFF. DNA of the CDR3: TGCGCCAGCAGCTTGGGTTTCGGGTCTGAAGCTTTCTTT.

This clonotype was counted a few times. The chain carries TRBV28 and TRBJ2-7; the D is unclear. CDR1 MDHEN and CDR2 SYDVKM come from the germline V gene. Between the trimmed V and J ends, which lost 6 bases and 3 bases, there was a span of 18 bases. This CDR3 has 15 residues. The CDR3 loop is CASSRVDRLNYEQYF. In DNA, the CDR3 is TGTGCCAGCAGCCGCGTTGACCGGCTGAACTACGAGCAGTACTTC.

This clonotype showed up many times. This rearrangement joins TRBV6-1 to TRBJ2-1; possible D gene TRBD2, 5 bases. Trimming took 6 bases from V and 4 from J, leaving 16 bases between them. There are 15 residues in the CDR3. The germline CDR1 and CDR2 sequences are MNHNS and SASEGT. CDR3 sequence reads: CASSREVLGYNEQFF. The CDR3 nucleotides read TGTGCCAGCAGCCGGGAAGTACTGGGGTACAATGAGCAGTTCTTC.

V usage is TRBV5-1 and J usage is TRBJ2-1; D might be TRBD2 (5 bases). V lost 2 bases, J lost 0 bases, and 12 bases lay in between. CDR1 is SGHRS, CDR2 YFSETQ, per germline. The CDR3 sequence is 16 residues long. CDR3 residues: CASSFDSGSSYNEQFF. CDR3 nucleotides: TGCGCCAGCAGCTTTGACTCGGGAAGCTCCTACAATGAGCAGTTCTTC.

This clonotype was picked up a small number of times. The chain uses TRBV29-1 and TRBJ2-7, with D hard to call. The V end lost 4 bases, the J end lost 3 bases, and 10 bases lay between the germline ends. The CDR3 loop spans 12 amino acids. Germline assignment: CDR1 SQVTM and CDR2 ANQGSEA. In nucleotides, the CDR3 is TGCAGCGTTGGGTGGCAAGACTACGAGCAGTACTTC. It specifies CSVGWQDYEQYF.

This clonotype showed up many times. The genes are TRBV12-3 or TRBV12-4 and TRBJ1-1; no firm D call. The CDR3 loop spans 13 amino acids. V was shortened by 3 bases and J by 4 bases, with 9 bases between the two germline ends. The CDR3 sequence is CASSFGRSTEAFF. As DNA, the CDR3 is TGTGCCAGCAGTTTTGGGCGAAGCACTGAAGCTTTCTTT.

The V gene is TRBV7-8, the J gene TRBJ1-4; a weak D match, TRBD1 (5 bases). The CDR3 covers 17 residues. With 2 bases removed from V and 0 bases from J, the gap between germline ends came to 13 bases. Germline-derived CDR1 and CDR2 are SGHVS and FQNEAQ. The CDR3 region is CASSLSGAGATNEKLFF. DNA for the CDR3: TGTGCCAGCAGCTTAAGTGGGGCAGGAGCAACTAATGAAAAACTGTTTTTT. Full variable domain (remainder filled in from reference TRBV7-8 and TRBJ1-4): GAGVSQSPRYKVAKRGQDVALRCDPISGHVSLFWYQQALGQGPEFLTYFQNEAQLDKSGLPSDRFFAERPEGSVSTLKIQRTQQEDSAVYLCASSLSGAGATNEKLFFGSGTQLSVL.

This clonotype was counted at least ten times. The chain combines TRBV15 with TRBJ2-6; D remains ambiguous. The CDR3 runs 15 residues. Trimming took 0 bases from V and 1 from J, leaving 4 bases between them. Germline values: CDR1 LNHNV, CDR2 YYDKDF (reference sequence). This chain's CDR3 is CATSRERSGANVLTF. The CDR3 region has the DNA TGTGCCACCAGCAGAGAGCGGTCTGGGGCCAACGTCCTGACTTTC.

The chain employs TRBV5-1 and TRBJ2-2, with TRBD1 as a possible D gene (5 bases). Trimming removed 9 bases at V and 7 bases at J, with 10 bases between. Germline CDR1 and CDR2: SGHRS and YFSETQ. This CDR3 region has 11 residues. The CDR3 DNA follows: TGCGCCATCGACAGTGGCGGGGAGCTGTTTTTT. Amino acid sequence: CAIDSGGELFF.

In this sample, this clonotype turned up many times. The chain carries TRBV28 and TRBJ2-3; possible D gene TRBD2, 6 bases. Looked up from germline, CDR1 is MDHEN and CDR2 is SYDVKM. The CDR3 totals 15 residues. V dropped 8 bases and J dropped 4 bases, with 19 bases sitting between them. The CDR3 DNA reads TGTGCCAGCCGCCGCGGTGGGTCGGGGGCAGATACGCAGTATTTT. Residues: CASRRGGSGADTQYF.

This clonotype was seen many times. DNA of the CDR3: TGTGCCAGCAAAGGGGCCGGGACTAGCGGGGGGGCAGGTGCCAAAAACATTCAGTACTTC. As protein: CASKGAGTSGGAGAKNIQYF. J is TRBJ2-4 and V is TRBV6-5, with 16 bases fitting TRBD2. J lost 1 base, V lost 7 bases, and 13 bases had no gene match. This CDR3 spans 20 amino acids. Germline CDR1 is MNHEY and CDR2 is SVGAGI.

This clonotype appeared a few times. This rearrangement joins TRBV29-1 to TRBJ2-3; a possible D gene is TRBD2 (6 bases). CDR1 and CDR2 (germline): SQVTM, ANQGSEA. The CDR3 contains 13 residues. V lost 3 bases, J lost 1 base, and 8 bases lay in between. The CDR3 DNA sequence: TGCAGCGTTGAGCCTAGCGGCACAGATACGCAGTATTTT. It codes for CSVEPSGTDTQYF.

In its sample, this clonotype was seen a few times. This chain uses TRBV2 with TRBJ2-1, with no clear D. In germline, CDR1 is SNHLY, CDR2 FYNNEI. CDR3 length equals 13 residues. The V and J ends lost 1 base and 4 bases respectively, with 5 bases between them. The DNA of the CDR3 is TGTGCCAGCAGTGAAGAGCTATACAATGAGCAGTTCTTC. It translates to CASSEELYNEQFF.

This clonotype was counted many times. This chain connects TRBV7-9 to TRBJ2-1; a possible D gene is TRBD2 (6 bases). The germline V gene encodes CDR1 SEHNR and CDR2 FQNEAQ (reference sequence). This CDR3 spans 16 amino acids. Deletions cut 7 bases from V and 5 bases from J, with 21 bases between. The DNA of the CDR3 is TGTGCCAGCACCGTTCCGAGGGACTGGAGAAACAATGAGCAGTTCTTC. Protein product: CASTVPRDWRNNEQFF.

This clonotype was observed a single time. Being one base from a much bigger clone, this may be a read error. The rearrangement joins TRBV12-3 or TRBV12-4 to TRBJ2-1; 9 nucleotides align to TRBD1. This CDR3 region has 16 residues. With V trimmed by 3 bases and J by 7 bases, 10 bases remained unmatched. The chain's CDR3 is CASSFAGTGLGNEQFF. For the CDR3, the DNA is TGTGCCAGCAGTTTCGCCGGGACAGGGCTAGGAAATGAGCAGTTCTTC.

Ten or more counts support this clonotype. The chain has TRBV12-3 or TRBV12-4 and TRBJ1-2, with 8 bases fitting TRBD1. The V segment lost 0 bases and the J segment 8 bases; nucleotides outside the gene matches: 2. This CDR3 comprises 13 residues. The DNA for the CDR3 is TGTGCCAGCAGTTTAGCCAGGGGGCAAGGCTACACCTTC. Residues: CASSLARGQGYTF.

This clonotype was seen a handful of times. This chain uses TRBV5-6 with TRBJ2-2; TRBD2 matches at 8 bases. The CDR3 extends over 13 amino acids. V trimming: 3 bases; J trimming: 7 bases; junction bases outside the gene matches: 2. Per germline, CDR1 SGHDT and CDR2 YYEEEE. The CDR3 loop is CASSSGTSGELFF. The CDR3 DNA reads TGTGCCAGCAGCTCCGGGACTAGCGGGGAGCTGTTTTTT.